Listed below are T cell receptor beta chains from one sample, sequenced in a study of T cell changes during pregnancy in multiple sclerosis. The data were produced by immunoSEQ multiplex PCR, yet TCRdb's version contains in-frame clones alone and is incomplete. The repertoire consists of over 80,000 clones, with about nine tenths occurring once and the leading ten covering over 0.6%. The sequencing here drew on peripheral blood, taken in the second trimester of pregnancy. Receptor source: a female donor in good health, enrolled as a control in a pregnancy study. CDR3s include the opening cysteine and the closing phenylalanine or tryptophan. Fields, in order: V gene, clone size, CDR3 length, J gene, CDR3 protein. For some rows the clone size is stated as once, few or many, or as a class when expanded; others skip it.

TRBV28,NA,17,TRBJ1-2,CASSLNRGLDWYYGYTF
TRBV19,NA,16,TRBJ1-2,CASSGGGGGSYYGYTF
TRBV9,NA,15,TRBJ1-2,CASTQGGREGYGYTF
TRBV9,NA,15,TRBJ2-6,CASSVGGPGANVLTF
TRBV9,once,16,TRBJ1-6,CASSAVNRGNGSPLHF
TRBV6-1,NA,15,TRBJ1-1,CASSEAGRVYTEAFF
TRBV29-1,NA,13,TRBJ1-3,CSVYYRGGNTIYF
TRBV7-2,once,15,TRBJ2-3,CASSLVTSGRDTQYF
TRBV18,NA,16,TRBJ2-3,CASSPPTSGDTDTQYF
TRBV4-1,NA,16,TRBJ2-7,CASSQGSSRGAYEQYF
TRBV27,NA,14,TRBJ1-5,CASSFLTGNQPQHF
TRBV6-4,NA,14,TRBJ1-2,CASRKGQSAYGYTF
TRBV7-9,NA,15,TRBJ1-1,CASIPRVAMNTEAFF
TRBV6-5,NA,16,TRBJ2-4,CASSSSPGQGTHIQYF
TRBV5-1,NA,13,TRBJ2-3,CASSLGPEATQYF
TRBV5-1,NA,15,TRBJ2-2,CASSPGRVDTGELFF
TRBV2,NA,15,TRBJ2-1,CASSEGASSYNEQFF
TRBV28,NA,16,TRBJ2-4,CASSLLAGEAKNIQYF
TRBV5-1,NA,13,TRBJ2-7,CASTSDPLGEQYF
TRBV11-2,NA,14,TRBJ1-6,CASSIRDSNSPLHF
TRBV7-2,NA,12,TRBJ2-7,CASSFTGYEQYF
TRBV19,NA,14,TRBJ2-1,CASSADSLYNEQFF
TRBV25-1,NA,17,TRBJ2-7,CASSESPARGESYEQYF
TRBV7-2,NA,16,TRBJ2-7,CASSFNQLAASYEQYF
TRBV5-1,NA,16,TRBJ2-5,CASSSLYRDRAETQYF
TRBV6-1,NA,13,TRBJ2-7,CASSESQLYEQYF
TRBV6-5,NA,13,TRBJ2-3,CASSGDRGTRQYF
TRBV2,NA,15,TRBJ1-5,CASGGTVNSNQPQHF
TRBV9,NA,15,TRBJ1-1,CASSADRLGNTEAFF
TRBV15,NA,14,TRBJ1-3,CATSRDPGDNTIYF
TRBV9,NA,18,TRBJ2-2,CASSVAGQGRGGTGELFF
TRBV28,once,17,TRBJ2-1,CASTIGLAVYSYNEQFF
TRBV19,NA,14,TRBJ2-1,CASSMGGILNEQFF
TRBV5-1,NA,16,TRBJ2-3,CASSLEGALTTDTQYF
TRBV18,NA,15,TRBJ2-7,CASSRDRRPAYEQYF
TRBV5-6,NA,16,TRBJ2-2,CASSLLRTSNTGELFF
TRBV19,NA,13,TRBJ1-4,CASSEGGVEKLFF
TRBV19,NA,14,TRBJ1-2,CASSLTGVNYGYTF
TRBV5-6,NA,13,TRBJ1-5,CASSFKLNQPQHF
TRBV7-2,NA,15,TRBJ2-2,CASSLSRSNTGELFF
TRBV19,NA,15,TRBJ1-2,CASTPQGTGDYGYTF
TRBV6-4,NA,13,TRBJ1-1,CASSLDRDTEAFF
TRBV5-6,NA,12,TRBJ2-2,CASSLHQGGLFF
TRBV2,NA,16,TRBJ2-2,CASRTSGGLATGELFF
TRBV27,NA,15,TRBJ1-2,CASSSWDRANYGYTF
TRBV7-2,NA,15,TRBJ2-7,CASSLMTRGPYEQYF
TRBV7-7,NA,14,TRBJ1-1,CASSRLEVGTEAFF
TRBV4-3,once,15,TRBJ2-3,CASSQGSGRADTQYF
TRBV7-9,NA,15,TRBJ2-7,CASSLDGTGVGEQYF
TRBV27,NA,17,TRBJ1-1,CASSSPRTGGWNTEAFF
TRBV10-1,NA,14,TRBJ2-1,CASSEKRTSNEQFF
TRBV19,NA,13,TRBJ1-6,CASSAPGNSPLHF
TRBV6-1,NA,14,TRBJ1-1,CASTAGGAGTEAFF
TRBV5-6,NA,16,TRBJ1-6,CASSLETSSYNSPLHF
TRBV5-4,NA,15,TRBJ2-5,CASSLKGQGEETQYF
TRBV5-6,NA,14,TRBJ1-1,CASSFLDQNTEAFF
TRBV18,NA,17,TRBJ1-1,CASSPYGQGAQGTEAFF
TRBV18,NA,13,TRBJ1-5,CASSPLENQPQHF
TRBV4-1,NA,15,TRBJ1-1,CASSLAGGTNTEAFF
TRBV9,NA,17,TRBJ2-3,CASSPPEASGRRGTQYF